This TCR beta chain is from a study of blood T cell repertoires in COVID-19. Overall study: PBMCs, B-cell-depleted T cells, or T cells were the source of the cDNA or gDNA that made up the material.

Original processing notes: Amplification of reference gene primers was used by the study to estimate nucleated cell counts. Method: immunoSEQ multiplex PCR; TCRdb's copy keeps in-frame clones and lacks some. V and J calls plus clone size are reproduced from that table; the DNA served to infer D and trimming. This table holds around 500,000 clones, approximately 87% found once. Two negative PCRs, clearance, or symptom resolution characterized the recovered Cohort 3 donors. The CDR3 contains 16 residues. CDR1 MRHNA and CDR2 SNTAGT come from the germline V gene. Unmatched junction bases numbered 12, after V lost 5 bases and J lost 7 bases.

This sequence joins TRBV6-4 and TRBJ1-2, with 11 nucleotides matching TRBD1. The TCR was taken from a woman in her thirties or forties who had recovered from COVID-19. Sequencing used PBMCs or T cells enriched from blood (not recorded which). The CDR3 nucleotides are TGTGCCAGCAGTTCGGTCTGGACAGGGGGCATCGGTGGCTACACCTTC. Amino acid sequence: CASSSVWTGGIGGYTF.